A single sample is the source of the 7 T cell receptor beta chains below, sequenced in a study of cytomegalovirus exposure and HLA in healthy donors (dated by TCRdb to the late 2010s). Library preparation was by the immunoSEQ multiplex PCR assay. For the multiplex PCR, a mixture combining 60 forward primers for TCR Vbeta segments and 13 reverse primers for TCR Jbeta segments was used. Entries here come from immuneACCESS through TCRdb and include only in-frame sequences with V and J called. Some clones fail to appear in such tables; in the studies checked, an unresolved V gene covers under half of the shortfall, and the cause of the remainder is unknown. A total of 150,000 to 250,000 clones appear in this sample, around 80% of them only once. The ten largest make up roughly 4.5% of the sample. The specimen sequenced was PBMCs. These receptors all stem from a woman between 25 and 40 years old in good health and CMV-seropositive.

This chain joins TRBV11-2 and TRBJ2-1, with 7 bases that match TRBD2. This CDR3 has 18 residues. V lost 3 bases and J lost 5; bases outside the gene matches: 16. Germline CDR1 reads SGHAT; CDR2 reads FQNNGV. CDR3 loop: CASSLPNLPGLPNNEQFF. CDR3 nucleotides: TGTGCCAGCAGCTTGCCGAACCTGCCGGGACTACCTAACAATGAGCAGTTCTTC.

The V and J genes are TRBV18 and TRBJ1-1; no definite D call. There are 15 residues in the CDR3. Trimming pared 3 bases from V and 1 base from J, leaving 12 bases between. CDR1 and CDR2 (germline): KGHSH, LQKENI. The CDR3 spells CASSPFGDPNTEAFF. For the CDR3, the DNA is TGTGCCAGCTCACCTTTTGGAGACCCGAACACTGAAGCTTTCTTT.

The CDR3 nucleotides read TGTGCCAGCAGTGCGGCAGGGGCCAACTCTGGAAACACCATATATTTT. Amino acids: CASSAAGANSGNTIYF. The chain is built from TRBV25-1 and TRBJ1-3; tentatively, D is TRBD1 (6 bases). Germline CDR1 and CDR2: MGHDK and SYGVNS. CDR3 length equals 16 residues. Deletions cut 4 bases from V and 0 bases from J, with 13 bases between.

The chain joins TRBV6-1 to TRBJ1-2; weak D call: TRBD1 (5 bases). This CDR3 comprises 15 residues. Looked up from germline, CDR1 is MNHNS and CDR2 is SASEGT. Between the trimmed V and J ends, which lost 2 bases and 3 bases, there was a span of 13 bases. CDR3 amino acids: CASSERTPRDYGYTF. The CDR3 DNA reads TGTGCCAGCAGTGAAAGGACACCACGGGACTATGGCTACACCTTC.

This clone has at least ten counts. V and J are TRBV7-2 and TRBJ2-3; 15 bases map to TRBD2. The CDR3 loop spans 19 amino acids. The germline V gene encodes CDR1 SGHTA and CDR2 FQGNSA. J was trimmed by 5 bases and V by 2 bases; bases with no gene match: 11. As DNA, the CDR3 is TGTGCCAGCAGCTTATCGGGACTAGCGGGAGGTCCCATGGGAGATACGCAGTATTTT. It translates to CASSLSGLAGGPMGDTQYF.

This chain links TRBV10-2 with TRBJ1-1; 9 bases agree with TRBD1. Germline CDR1 is WSHSY and CDR2 is SAAADI. This CDR3 has 18 residues. Unmatched junction bases numbered 18, after V lost 8 bases and J lost 2 bases. The CDR3 nucleotides are TGCGCCAGCTATGGGTCCCCGCCGGGACAGGGTCTTAACACTGAAGCTTTCTTT. Protein sequence: CASYGSPPGQGLNTEAFF.

CDR3 DNA sequence: TGTGCCAGCAGCCAGAGGGCCGATAATCAGCCCCAGCATTTT. It translates to CASSQRADNQPQHF. The genes are TRBV7-9 and TRBJ1-5; D unresolved. The germline V and J ends were trimmed by 5 bases and 4 bases, with 12 bases remaining between them. Germline lookup yields CDR1 SEHNR and CDR2 FQNEAQ (reference sequence). CDR3 length equals 14 residues.